These 30 T cell receptor beta chains share one sample of origin, sequenced in a study of blood T cell repertoires in COVID-19. Clones were sequenced by immunoSEQ multiplex PCR, and TCRdb holds only the in-frame ones, with some missing. The sample contains under 150,000 clones, almost 85% of which appear only once. Sequences were obtained from peripheral blood. These receptors were collected from a human donor in a cohort sampled during active COVID-19.

The sample holds a few counts of this clone. This sequence joins TRBV7-2 and TRBJ2-7; TRBD2 is a possible D gene (5 bases). This CDR3 is built from 16 residues. V gave up 5 bases and J gave up 0 bases, with 17 bases separating them. CDR1 is SGHTA, CDR2 FQGNSA, per germline. In nucleotides, the CDR3 is TGTGCCAGCAGCCCGAGTCGGACTGCGAGCTCCTACGAGCAGTACTTC. Translation: CASSPSRTASSYEQYF. Filled out from reference TRBV7-2 and TRBJ2-7, the complete variable domain reads GAGVSQSPSNKVTEKGKDVELRCDPISGHTALYWYRQSLGQGLEFLIYFQGNSAPDKSGLPSDRFSAERTGGSVSTLTIQRTQQEDSAVYLCASSPSRTASSYEQYFGPGTRLTVT.

The chain links TRBV10-3 to TRBJ2-7, with D unresolved. The CDR3 is 12 residues long. The V end was cut by 4 bases, the J end by 6 bases, with 10 bases between. CDR1 is ENHRY and CDR2 is SYGVKD in the germline V gene. CDR3 sequence (DNA): TGTGCCATCAGTGCCGAACCGGGCGAGCAGTACTTC. The encoded protein is CAISAEPGEQYF.

This clone appeared a few times. The V gene is TRBV9, the J gene TRBJ2-7; 8 positions agree with TRBD1. Unmatched junction bases numbered 5, after V lost 0 bases and J lost 6 bases. The CDR3 runs to 14 residues. The germline CDR1 and CDR2 sequences are SGDLS and YYNGEE. CDR3 loop: CASSVERTGSEQYF. Written as DNA, the CDR3 is TGTGCCAGCAGCGTAGAACGGACAGGGTCCGAGCAGTACTTC.

The chain recombines TRBV7-8 with TRBJ1-5, with a tentative D call TRBD1 (6 bases). Trimming cost V 2 bases and J 3 bases, with 11 bases left between them. CDR3 length equals 15 residues. CDR1 is SGHVS, CDR2 FQNEAQ, per germline. CDR3 in amino acids: CASSLMGTINQPQHF. The CDR3 nucleotides are TGTGCCAGCAGCTTAATGGGGACAATCAATCAGCCCCAGCATTTT.

The gene calls are TRBV6-2 or TRBV6-3 and TRBJ2-7; D is perhaps TRBD2 (7 bases). The CDR3 length is 15 residues. Germline V lookup: CDR1 MNHEY, CDR2 SVGEGT. V lost 1 base, J lost 6 bases, and 16 bases lay in between. CDR3 residues: CASSYFQVRGAEQYF. The CDR3 DNA follows: TGTGCCAGCAGTTACTTTCAGGTCCGGGGGGCCGAGCAGTACTTC.

The chain employs TRBV9 and TRBJ2-3; D call uncertain. V was shortened by 2 bases and J by 1 base, with 5 bases between the two germline ends. The germline V gene has CDR1 SGDLS and CDR2 YYNGEE. CDR3 size: 13 residues. The CDR3 loop reads CASSVLGTDTQYF. The CDR3, as DNA: TGTGCCAGCAGCGTTCTTGGCACAGATACGCAGTATTTT.

This clone has a count of ten or more. This specimen includes other DNA sequences encoding the same CDR3. The chain has TRBV7-8 and TRBJ1-1; D may be TRBD1 (6 bases). Trimming cost V 4 bases and J 2 bases, with 11 bases left between them. The CDR3 loop spans 14 amino acids. Germline-derived CDR1 and CDR2 are SGHVS and FQNEAQ. The CDR3 reads CASSYRQANTEAFF. DNA of the CDR3: TGTGCCAGCAGCTACCGACAGGCTAACACTGAAGCTTTCTTT.

The genes are TRBV2 and TRBJ2-1; TRBD2 is a possible D gene (5 bases). CDR1 and CDR2 from the germline V gene are SNHLY and FYNNEI. The CDR3 sequence is 15 residues long. Deletions cut 3 bases from V and 4 bases from J, with 13 bases between. The CDR3 spells CASSDDGVGYNEQFF. The CDR3 DNA reads as TGTGCCAGCAGTGATGACGGGGTGGGTTACAATGAGCAGTTCTTC.

This chain connects TRBV19 to TRBJ1-5; D call uncertain. This CDR3 region has 13 residues. From germline, CDR1 is LNHDA and CDR2 SQIVND (reference sequence). The V end was cut by 9 bases, the J end by 5 bases, with 14 bases between. CDR3 in amino acids: CASRPSRDQPQHF. The CDR3 DNA follows: TGTGCCAGCCGTCCATCCCGGGATCAGCCCCAGCATTTT.

The V gene is TRBV18, the J gene TRBJ1-4; weak D call: TRBD1 (5 bases). The ends were cut back, 3 bases at V and 8 bases at J, with 16 bases in the middle. The CDR3 contains 15 residues. Germline V gene data show CDR1 as KGHSH and CDR2 as LQKENI. This CDR3 reads CASSPLRGVKEKLFF. The CDR3 DNA follows: TGTGCCAGCTCACCCCTGCGGGGGGTAAAAGAAAAACTGTTTTTT.

V gene TRBV3-1 (or the pseudogene TRBV3-2) combines with J gene TRBJ2-1, with 10 nucleotides matching TRBD2. Germline V gene data show CDR1 as LGHDT and CDR2 as YNNKEL (reference sequence). The CDR3 consists of 15 residues. Unmatched junction bases numbered 4, after V lost 2 bases and J lost 6 bases. The chain's CDR3 is CASSQKAGGTNEQFF. DNA of the CDR3: TGTGCCAGCAGCCAAAAAGCGGGGGGGACCAATGAGCAGTTCTTC.

Comments on this clone: The sample carries other DNA sequences with the same CDR3. J is TRBJ2-6 and V is TRBV18, with D perhaps matching TRBD2 (5 bases). Trimming shortened V by 2 bases and J by 1 base, and 6 bases separated the two germline ends. Looked up from germline, CDR1 is KGHSH and CDR2 is LQKENI. The CDR3 sequence is 15 residues long. CDR3 bases: TGTGCCAGCTCACCAACGGGGTCTGGGGCCAACGTCCTGACTTTC. This translates into CASSPTGSGANVLTF.

The V call is TRBV7-2, the J call TRBJ2-7; 15 positions match TRBD2. The ends lost 1 base at V and 9 bases at J; junction bases unmatched: 4. There are 15 residues in the CDR3. CDR1 is SGHTA, CDR2 FQGNSA, per germline. The CDR3 DNA reads TGTGCCAGCAGCTTAGGGACTAGCGGGGGGGCCAGGCAGTACTTC. This gives the protein CASSLGTSGGARQYF.

Turning to this clone: This may come from a read error, since a much larger clone is one base off. The V gene is TRBV5-4, the J gene TRBJ1-1; a weak D match, TRBD1 (5 bases). In germline, CDR1 is SGHNT, CDR2 YYREEE (reference sequence). CDR3 length equals 14 residues. The V and J ends lost 1 base and 1 base respectively, with 8 bases between them. This chain's CDR3 is CASSLTQGNTEAFF. Here the CDR3 DNA reads TGTGCCAGCAGCTTGACCCAGGGGAACACTGAAGCTTTCTTT.

This clone was picked up one time. The chain has TRBV7-2 and TRBJ1-5; no definite D call. The V and J ends lost 5 bases and 4 bases respectively, with 12 bases between them. CDR1 SGHTA and CDR2 FQGNSA come from the germline V gene. The CDR3 has 14 residues. The CDR3 region has the DNA TGTGCCAGCAGCACCTCGGGGATGAATCAGCCCCAGCATTTT. Protein: CASSTSGMNQPQHF.

The chain employs TRBV11-2 and TRBJ1-1; no reliable D call. Germline CDR1 reads SGHAT; CDR2 reads FQNNGV. V lost 5 bases to trimming and J lost 3 bases, with 19 bases between them. The CDR3 runs to 16 residues. The DNA of the CDR3 is TGTGCCAGCAGCCCCACCGCCGTTGAGGGCTACACTGAAGCTTTCTTT. It yields the protein CASSPTAVEGYTEAFF.

The chain couples TRBV11-2 to TRBJ1-6; no firm D call. The CDR3 runs 17 residues. With 5 bases removed from V and 4 bases from J, the gap between germline ends came to 18 bases. Germline-derived CDR1 and CDR2 are SGHAT and FQNNGV. CDR3 sequence: CASSPSGPAPYNSPLHF. The DNA for the CDR3 is TGTGCCAGCAGCCCAAGCGGCCCAGCCCCTTATAATTCACCCCTCCACTTT.

CDR3: CASSPRGTEQYF. CDR3 nucleotides: TGTGCCAGCAGCCCCCGGGGAACCGAGCAGTACTTC. The chain carries TRBV3-1 (or the pseudogene TRBV3-2) and TRBJ2-7; tentatively, D is TRBD2 (5 bases). Trimming removed 4 bases from V and 6 bases from J, with 10 bases in between. This CDR3 region has 12 residues. Looked up from germline, CDR1 is LGHDT and CDR2 is YNNKEL (reference sequence).

The sample holds one count of this clone. The chain links TRBV19 to TRBJ1-1; D is unresolved. Germline CDR1 reads LNHDA; CDR2 reads SQIVND (reference sequence). The CDR3 spans 13 residues. The V and J ends lost 6 bases and 3 bases respectively, with 11 bases between them. The CDR3 here is CASSPSGDTEAFF. The CDR3 region has the DNA TGTGCCAGTAGCCCCAGCGGTGACACTGAAGCTTTCTTT.

This chain joins TRBV6-1 and TRBJ1-4; the D gene is possibly TRBD1 (6 bases). The CDR3 has 15 amino acids. Germline V gives CDR1 MNHNS, CDR2 SASEGT. V was shortened by 3 bases and J by 10 bases, with 18 bases between the two germline ends. The CDR3 protein is CASSETGGGLGKLFF. The CDR3 bases are TGTGCCAGCAGTGAGACAGGAGGAGGCCTTGGAAAACTGTTTTTT.

On this clone: The identical CDR3 is also encoded by other nucleotide sequences in the sample. The chain uses TRBV3-1 (or the pseudogene TRBV3-2) and TRBJ2-5, with D perhaps TRBD2 (6 bases). The V and J ends lost 2 bases and 2 bases respectively, with 9 bases between them. The CDR3 runs 14 residues. Germline loops: CDR1 LGHDT, CDR2 YNNKEL (reference sequence). CDR3 protein: CASSQTGGQETQYF. Here the CDR3 DNA reads TGTGCCAGCAGCCAAACTGGAGGGCAAGAGACCCAGTACTTC.

V is TRBV4-2 and J is TRBJ2-7; TRBD1 aligns across 7 bases. With V trimmed by 0 bases and J by 9 bases, 5 bases remained unmatched. Germline values: CDR1 LGHNA, CDR2 YNFKEQ. The CDR3 is 13 residues long. This chain's CDR3 is CASSQDLGQTQYF. The CDR3 DNA follows: TGTGCCAGCAGCCAAGATTTGGGACAGACGCAGTACTTC.

The chain combines TRBV11-3 with TRBJ2-6, with TRBD1 as a possible D gene (6 bases). CDR1 and CDR2 (germline): SGHNT, YENEEA. With 5 bases removed from V and 1 base from J, the gap between germline ends came to 12 bases. The CDR3 consists of 16 residues. DNA of the CDR3: TGTGCCAGCAGCCGAAGCAGGGGTTCTGGGGCCAACGTCCTGACTTTC. It encodes CASSRSRGSGANVLTF.

V gene TRBV7-9 combines with J gene TRBJ1-1, with D possibly being TRBD1 (5 bases). V gave up 4 bases and J gave up 1 base, with 10 bases separating them. CDR1 and CDR2 (germline): SEHNR, FQNEAQ (reference sequence). This CDR3 region has 14 residues. The CDR3 reads CASSSDRPNTEAFF. CDR3 sequence (DNA): TGTGCCAGCAGCTCCGACAGACCGAACACTGAAGCTTTCTTT.

The chain is built from TRBV6-5 and TRBJ1-5, with D possibly matching TRBD1 (5 bases). Looked up from germline, CDR1 is MNHEY and CDR2 is SVGAGI. The germline V and J ends were trimmed by 8 bases and 4 bases, with 18 bases remaining between them. This CDR3 spans 15 amino acids. The CDR3 DNA reads TGTGCCAGCGACCCCCGGAGGGGCATAAATCAGCCCCAGCATTTT. Translated, it gives CASDPRRGINQPQHF.

The chain combines TRBV29-1 with TRBJ1-2; D perhaps matches TRBD1 (6 bases). Trimming took off 3 bases at V and 0 bases at J, with 11 bases between the two ends. CDR1 is SQVTM and CDR2 is ANQGSEA in the germline V gene. This CDR3 spans 14 amino acids. The DNA for the CDR3 is TGCAGCGTTGAGAAACAGGGCTCTAACTATGGCTACACCTTC. It is translated as CSVEKQGSNYGYTF.

The gene calls are TRBV10-3 and TRBJ1-2, with TRBD1 identical over 10 bases. This CDR3 region has 13 residues. In germline, CDR1 is ENHRY, CDR2 SYGVKD. V gave up 3 bases and J gave up 10 bases; unmatched junction bases: 5. The CDR3 DNA is TGTGCCATCAGTGACCAGGACAGGGGGATCTACACCTTC. Translating gives CAISDQDRGIYTF.

This clone was counted only a few times. The chain links TRBV6-5 to TRBJ1-6; D may be TRBD1 (5 bases). The CDR3 consists of 15 residues. Germline lookup yields CDR1 MNHEY and CDR2 SVGAGI. Deletions cut 6 bases from V and 7 bases from J, with 16 bases between. In DNA, the CDR3 is TGTGCCAGCAGGCTTGAGGGGACTTACAATTCACCCCTCCACTTT. Protein: CASRLEGTYNSPLHF.

The chain couples TRBV3-1 (or the pseudogene TRBV3-2) to TRBJ1-1; 9 nucleotides align to TRBD1. The junction had 12 bases not matched to a gene; V was cut back by 3 bases and J by 10 bases. CDR3 length: 15 amino acids. Per germline, CDR1 LGHDT and CDR2 YNNKEL (reference sequence). The chain's CDR3 is CASSQTIQGAGGAFF. CDR3 coding DNA: TGTGCCAGCAGCCAGACCATACAGGGGGCTGGCGGAGCTTTCTTT.

This clone was observed a few times. V gene TRBV19 combines with J gene TRBJ2-3; TRBD2 is a possible D gene (5 bases). The CDR3 consists of 15 residues. Germline V lookup: CDR1 LNHDA, CDR2 SQIVND (reference sequence). V gave up 3 bases and J gave up 2 bases, with 12 bases separating them. The CDR3 loop reads CASSIEGYSTDTQYF. The CDR3 nucleotides are TGTGCCAGTAGTATCGAGGGCTACTCCACAGATACGCAGTATTTT.